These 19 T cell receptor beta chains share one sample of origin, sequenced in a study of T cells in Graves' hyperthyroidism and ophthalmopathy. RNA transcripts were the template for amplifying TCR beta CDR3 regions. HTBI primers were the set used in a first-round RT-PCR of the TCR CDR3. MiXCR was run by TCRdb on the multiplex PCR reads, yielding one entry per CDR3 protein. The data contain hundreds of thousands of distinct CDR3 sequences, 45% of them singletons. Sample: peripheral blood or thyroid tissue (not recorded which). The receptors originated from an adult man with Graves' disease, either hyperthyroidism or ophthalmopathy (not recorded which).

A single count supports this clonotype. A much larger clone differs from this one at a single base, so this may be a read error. The CDR3 coding sequence is TGTGCCAGCAGCGCGTACGGGGTTTCCTCCTACGAGCAGTACTTC. It translates to CASSAYGVSSYEQYF. The chain links TRBV7-9 to TRBJ2-7; a possible D gene is TRBD2 (5 bases). The CDR3 runs to 15 residues. Germline CDR1 and CDR2: SEHNR and FQNEAQ (reference sequence). Deletions cut 5 bases from V and 0 bases from J, with 14 bases between.

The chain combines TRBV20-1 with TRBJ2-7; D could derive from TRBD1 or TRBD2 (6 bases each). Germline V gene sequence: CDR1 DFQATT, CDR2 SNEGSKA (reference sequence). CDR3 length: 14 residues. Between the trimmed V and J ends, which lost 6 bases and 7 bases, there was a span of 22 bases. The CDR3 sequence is CSASFGGTTEEQYF. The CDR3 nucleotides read TGCAGTGCCTCGTTTGGGGGGACAACCGAAGAGCAGTACTTC.

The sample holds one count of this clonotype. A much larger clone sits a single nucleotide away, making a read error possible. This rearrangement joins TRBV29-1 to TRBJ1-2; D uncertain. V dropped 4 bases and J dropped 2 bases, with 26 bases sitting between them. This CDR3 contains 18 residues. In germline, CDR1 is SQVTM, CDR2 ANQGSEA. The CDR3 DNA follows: TGCAGCGTTGGCGCATATACTCGGACTCAGGCGATAAACTATGGCTACACCTTC. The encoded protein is CSVGAYTRTQAINYGYTF.

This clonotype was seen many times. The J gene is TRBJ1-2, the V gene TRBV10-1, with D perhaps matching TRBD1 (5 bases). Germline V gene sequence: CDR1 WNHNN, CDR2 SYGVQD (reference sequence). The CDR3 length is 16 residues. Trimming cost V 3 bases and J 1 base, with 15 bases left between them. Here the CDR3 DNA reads TGCGCCAGCAGTGATAGGCAGCAGGGCTATAACTATGGCTACACCTTC. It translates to CASSDRQQGYNYGYTF.

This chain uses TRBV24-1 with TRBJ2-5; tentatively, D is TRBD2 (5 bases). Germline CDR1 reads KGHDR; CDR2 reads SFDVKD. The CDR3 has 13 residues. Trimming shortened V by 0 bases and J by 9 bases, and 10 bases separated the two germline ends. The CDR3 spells CATSDLAGVAQYF. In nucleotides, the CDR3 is TGTGCCACCAGTGATTTGGCCGGGGTTGCCCAGTACTTC.

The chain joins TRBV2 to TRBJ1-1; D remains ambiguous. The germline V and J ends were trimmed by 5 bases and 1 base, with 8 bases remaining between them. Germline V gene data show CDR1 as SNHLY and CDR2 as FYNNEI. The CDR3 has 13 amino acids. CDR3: CASSSGKNTEAFF. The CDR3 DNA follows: TGTGCCAGCAGTTCCGGGAAGAACACTGAAGCTTTCTTT.

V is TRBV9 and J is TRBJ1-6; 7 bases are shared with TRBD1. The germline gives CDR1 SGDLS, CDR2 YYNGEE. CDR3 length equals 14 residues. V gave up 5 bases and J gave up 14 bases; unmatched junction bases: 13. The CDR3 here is CASSYGEGAIALHF. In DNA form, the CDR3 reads TGTGCCAGCAGTTATGGAGAGGGGGCAATCGCCCTCCACTTT.

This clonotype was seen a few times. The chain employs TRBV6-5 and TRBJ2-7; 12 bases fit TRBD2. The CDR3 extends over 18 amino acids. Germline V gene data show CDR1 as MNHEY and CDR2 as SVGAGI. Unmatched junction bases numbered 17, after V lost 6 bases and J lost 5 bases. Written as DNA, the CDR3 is TGTGCCAGCAGCTCGTTACTAGCGGGAGGTACCCCGAACCACGAGCAGTACTTC. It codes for CASSSLLAGGTPNHEQYF.

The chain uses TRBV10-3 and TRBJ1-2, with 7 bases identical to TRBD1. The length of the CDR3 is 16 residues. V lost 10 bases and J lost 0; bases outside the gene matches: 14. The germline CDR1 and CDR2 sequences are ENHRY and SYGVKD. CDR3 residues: CATATAGTATNYGYTF. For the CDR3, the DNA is TGTGCCACCGCCACCGCCGGGACAGCGACTAACTATGGCTACACCTTC.

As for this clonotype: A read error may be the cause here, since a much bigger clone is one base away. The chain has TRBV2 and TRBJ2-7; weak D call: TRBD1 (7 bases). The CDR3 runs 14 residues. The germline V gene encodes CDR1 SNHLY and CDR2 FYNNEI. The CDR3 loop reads CASKEGDRWVVSRF. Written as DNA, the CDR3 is TGTGCCAGCAAGGAGGGGGACAGATGGGTGGTCAGTCGCTTC.

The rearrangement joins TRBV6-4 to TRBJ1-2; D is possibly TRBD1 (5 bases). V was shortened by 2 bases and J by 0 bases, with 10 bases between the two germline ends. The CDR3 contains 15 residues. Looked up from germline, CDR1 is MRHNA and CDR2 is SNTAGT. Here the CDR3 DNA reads TGTGCCAGCAGTGACCCGGGACTCGCTAACTATGGCTACACCTTC. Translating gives CASSDPGLANYGYTF.

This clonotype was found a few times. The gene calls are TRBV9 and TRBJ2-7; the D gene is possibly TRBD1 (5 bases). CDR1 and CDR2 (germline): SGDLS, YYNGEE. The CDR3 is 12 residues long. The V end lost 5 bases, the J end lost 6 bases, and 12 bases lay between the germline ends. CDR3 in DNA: TGTGCCAGCAGTTTACAGGCGGTCGAGCAGTACTTC. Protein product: CASSLQAVEQYF.

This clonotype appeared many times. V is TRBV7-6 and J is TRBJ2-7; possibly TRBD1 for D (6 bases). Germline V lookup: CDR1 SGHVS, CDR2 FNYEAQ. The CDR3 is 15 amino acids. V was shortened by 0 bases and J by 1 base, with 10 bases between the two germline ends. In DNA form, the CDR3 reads TGTGCCAGCAGCTTAGCGTCGGGACATTCCTACGAGCAGTACTTC. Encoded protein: CASSLASGHSYEQYF. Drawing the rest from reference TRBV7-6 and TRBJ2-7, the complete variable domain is GAGVSQSPRYKVTKRGQDVALRCDPISGHVSLYWYRQALGQGPEFLTYFNYEAQQDKSGLPNDRFSAERPEGSISTLTIQRTEQRDSAMYRCASSLASGHSYEQYFGPGTRLTVT.

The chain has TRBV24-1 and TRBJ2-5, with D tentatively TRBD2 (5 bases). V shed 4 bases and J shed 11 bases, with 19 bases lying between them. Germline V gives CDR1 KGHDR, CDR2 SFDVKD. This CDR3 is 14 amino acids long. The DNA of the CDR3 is TGTGCCACCAGTGACCACCAGGACTCTTATGAGCAGTACTTC. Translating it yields CATSDHQDSYEQYF.

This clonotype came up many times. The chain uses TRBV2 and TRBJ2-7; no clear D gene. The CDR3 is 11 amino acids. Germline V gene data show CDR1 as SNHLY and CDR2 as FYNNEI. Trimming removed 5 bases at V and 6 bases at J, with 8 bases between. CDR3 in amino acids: CASSSLVEQYF. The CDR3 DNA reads TGTGCCAGCAGTTCCTTAGTCGAGCAGTACTTC.

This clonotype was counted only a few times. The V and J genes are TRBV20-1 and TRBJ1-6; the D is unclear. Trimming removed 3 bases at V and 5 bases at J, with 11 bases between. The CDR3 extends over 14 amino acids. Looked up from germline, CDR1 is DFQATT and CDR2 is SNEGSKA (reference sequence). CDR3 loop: CSASPSTDNSPLHF. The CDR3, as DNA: TGCAGTGCTAGTCCCTCAACCGATAATTCACCCCTCCACTTT.

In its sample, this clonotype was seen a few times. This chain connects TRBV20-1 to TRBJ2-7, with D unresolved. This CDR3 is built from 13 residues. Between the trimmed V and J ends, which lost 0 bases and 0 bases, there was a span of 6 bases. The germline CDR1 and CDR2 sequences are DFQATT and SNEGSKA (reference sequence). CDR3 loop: CSAREEFSYEQYF. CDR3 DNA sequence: TGCAGTGCTAGAGAAGAGTTCTCCTACGAGCAGTACTTC.

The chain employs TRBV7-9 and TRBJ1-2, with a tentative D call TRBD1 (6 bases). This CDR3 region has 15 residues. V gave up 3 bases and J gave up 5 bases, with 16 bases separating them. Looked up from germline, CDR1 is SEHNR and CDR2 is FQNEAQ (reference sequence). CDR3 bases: TGTGCCAGCAGCTTGACGGCAGGGGATCTTTATGGCTACACCTTC. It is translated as CASSLTAGDLYGYTF.

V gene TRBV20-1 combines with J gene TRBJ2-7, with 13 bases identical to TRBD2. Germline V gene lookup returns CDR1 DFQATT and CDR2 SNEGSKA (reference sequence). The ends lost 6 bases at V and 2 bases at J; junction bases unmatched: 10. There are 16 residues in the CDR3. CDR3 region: CSASGGLAGETYEQYF. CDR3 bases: TGCAGTGCCTCAGGTGGACTAGCGGGAGAAACCTACGAGCAGTACTTC.